This record looks at one T cell receptor beta chain sequence and its context. Which antigen it targets is not known. No base quality values were provided; no much bigger clone lies one nucleotide off. The immunoSEQ Assay, a bias-controlled multiplex PCR, was used to amplify TCRbeta CDR3 regions from genomic DNA. The original methods were these. Within the assay, amplification of reference gene primers was used to estimate how many nucleated cells each sample contained. To quantify the absolute abundance of each unique TCRbeta CDR3 rearrangement, sequence reads were collapsed and filtered. Productive Simpson clonality was computed per sample as the square root of Simpson's diversity index over productive rearrangements. Here the immuneACCESS table is served through TCRdb, limited to in-frame sequences with V and J called. Missing clones are a known gap in these copies; in checked studies unresolved V genes cover under half, and the rest lacks a known reason. V, J and clone size are those of that table, while D and trimming were read from the DNA. This sample has under 150,000 clones in its table, and more than 70% of those were observed once. Of the sample, 4.5% to 5.5% is held by the ten largest clones.

This specimen belongs to a study of blood T cell repertoires in COVID-19 (dated by TCRdb to about 2020). Regarding the study in general: The collaborator samples originated in the United States, Italy and Spain and spanned the acute and convalescent phases of COVID-19. The material from the prospective study consisted of cDNA or gDNA derived from T cells, B-cell-depleted T cells, or PBMCs. Deeply sampled blood TCRbeta repertoires from subjects exposed to, actively infected with, or recovered from COVID-19 were included in the dataset. The repertoires were released in a freely available public database meant as a resource for research on the immune response to SARS-CoV-2. Samples came from the ongoing ImmuneRACE study (first 160 participants) plus 1,254 subjects from 6 global collaborators. A de-identified subject ID, COVID-19 status, age in years and sex were almost always included in the sample metadata. HLA class I and class II types, where available, came from metadata supplied by the sample provider rather than from assay-based typing.

Participants in the prospective study were aged 18 to 89 years, lived in about two dozen United States geographic areas, and enrolled through a virtual design. Cohort assignment in the prospective study relied on participant-reported clinical history from a screening survey and a study questionnaire. In the prospective study, whole blood, serum and a nasopharyngeal or oropharyngeal swab were collected from each participant by mobile phlebotomists. Over an approximately 2-month period, participants in the prospective study had the option of providing additional blood draws and questionnaires. Prospective study blood samples were shipped either frozen or at room temperature before DNA extraction. From its cysteine to its phenylalanine, the CDR3 spans 15 amino acids. Of all the DNA, just the CDR3 is kept, 45 bases in frame from base 1. As encoded in the germline V gene, CDR1 is SGDLS while CDR2 is YYNGEE. Trimmed from V: 0 bases; trimmed from J: 2 bases; junction bases lacking a gene match: 2.

Broad study findings and their caveats: Clinical and demographic metadata were provided uncurated, with the amount varying by source and participant.

The sequencing input was PBMCs or T cells enriched from blood (not recorded which). The sequence was obtained from a middle-aged man with acute COVID-19. The V and J genes are TRBV9 and TRBJ2-7, and 10 junction bases match TRBD1. The CDR3 protein is CASSVGGQGAYEQYF. The sequence in DNA is TGTGCCAGCAGCGTAGGCGGACAGGGGGCCTACGAGCAGTACTTC.